The 16 T cell receptor beta chains in this list originate from one sample, sequenced in a study of somatic mutations in cytotoxic T cells in rheumatoid arthritis. Here immunoSEQ multiplex PCR was the method, and the copy in TCRdb shows in-frame clones only, minus some. This table has about 8,200 clones, about 74% appearing once. Input material: CD8+ T cells sorted from blood. The receptors come from an adult with rheumatoid arthritis.

The CDR3 region has the DNA TGTGCCAGCAGCCCACAGGGGGAGGGAGATACGCAGTATTTT. Protein sequence: CASSPQGEGDTQYF. The chain couples TRBV7-3 to TRBJ2-3; weak D call: TRBD1 (8 bases). V was pared by 5 bases and J by 5 bases, with 14 bases between. Germline assignment: CDR1 SGHTA and CDR2 FQGTGA. CDR3 length: 14 amino acids.

The genes are TRBV29-1 and TRBJ1-6; TRBD1 is a possible D gene (5 bases). CDR1 is SQVTM, CDR2 ANQGSEA, per germline. There are 13 residues in the CDR3. V lost 6 bases to trimming and J lost 4 bases, with 10 bases between them. This CDR3 reads CSVQDSYNSPLHF. CDR3 nucleotides: TGCAGCGTCCAAGACAGTTATAATTCACCCCTCCACTTT.

The rearrangement joins TRBV9 to TRBJ2-7; D unresolved. Trimming left V 0 bases short and J 6 bases short, with 13 bases between. Germline assignment: CDR1 SGDLS and CDR2 YYNGEE. The CDR3 runs to 14 residues. The CDR3 region has the DNA TGTGCCAGCAGCGTAGGCGGCAGGATGGGCGAGCAGTACTTC. As protein: CASSVGGRMGEQYF.

The V and J genes are TRBV28 and TRBJ2-4; the D is unclear. Trimming took 4 bases from V and 0 from J, leaving 10 bases between them. The V gene's germline CDR1 is MDHEN and CDR2 SYDVKM. The CDR3 has 15 amino acids. CDR3: CASSSGVLAKNIQYF. The CDR3 nucleotides read TGTGCCAGCAGTTCAGGAGTTTTAGCCAAAAACATTCAGTACTTC.

This chain joins TRBV4-1 and TRBJ2-7; D remains ambiguous. The CDR3 sequence is 13 residues long. Trimming stripped 5 bases from V and 4 bases from J, with 12 bases between. Per the germline V gene, CDR1 is MGHRA and CDR2 is YSYEKL. CDR3 region: CASSTRVGYEQYF. CDR3 coding DNA: TGCGCCAGCAGCACCCGCGTAGGTTACGAGCAGTACTTC.

This rearrangement joins TRBV5-1 to TRBJ1-4, with 9 bases fitting TRBD1. Germline CDR1 reads SGHRS; CDR2 reads YFSETQ. The CDR3 runs 17 residues. The trim removed 0 bases at V and 3 bases at J, leaving 6 bases unmatched. CDR3 sequence: CASSLEGTGSPNEKLFF. The CDR3 nucleotides read TGCGCCAGCAGCTTGGAGGGGACAGGGAGTCCTAATGAAAAACTGTTTTTT.

This chain connects TRBV6-5 to TRBJ2-3; 7 bases match TRBD1. The germline V gene encodes CDR1 MNHEY and CDR2 SVGAGI. CDR3 size: 14 residues. The trim removed 7 bases at V and 2 bases at J, leaving 6 bases unmatched. CDR3 nucleotide sequence: TGTGCCAGCATGGAACAGGGGTACACAGATACGCAGTATTTT. Its translation: CASMEQGYTDTQYF.

This chain connects TRBV27 to TRBJ2-7; 8 bases are shared with TRBD1. The CDR3 runs to 15 residues. Germline V lookup: CDR1 MNHEY, CDR2 SMNVEV (reference sequence). V dropped 5 bases and J dropped 0; count of bases not matched to a gene: 6. DNA of the CDR3: TGTGCCAGCAGTCCCCGGACAGGGAGCTCCTACGAGCAGTACTTC. Protein: CASSPRTGSSYEQYF.

The chain carries TRBV19 and TRBJ2-4; D could derive from TRBD1 or TRBD2 (6 bases each). This CDR3 has 15 amino acids. Looked up from germline, CDR1 is LNHDA and CDR2 is SQIVND (reference sequence). The ends were cut back, 4 bases at V and 3 bases at J, with 13 bases in the middle. This CDR3 reads CASSKNREVKNIQYF. DNA of the CDR3: TGTGCCAGTAGTAAGAACAGGGAGGTCAAAAACATTCAGTACTTC.

The chain combines TRBV30 with TRBJ2-1, with D perhaps TRBD1 or TRBD2 (5 bases each). Trimming pared 0 bases from V and 4 bases from J, leaving 19 bases between. The CDR3 spans 17 residues. The germline V gene encodes CDR1 GTSNPN and CDR2 SVGIG (reference sequence). The CDR3 DNA reads as TGTGCCTGGAGTGTCACACCCGTGGGGGTTTCGTACAATGAGCAGTTCTTC. Protein sequence: CAWSVTPVGVSYNEQFF.

This chain connects TRBV19 to TRBJ1-2; a weak D match, TRBD1 (6 bases). The CDR3 has 15 amino acids. V shed 5 bases and J shed 0 bases, with 13 bases lying between them. Germline CDR1 is LNHDA and CDR2 is SQIVND (reference sequence). The DNA for the CDR3 is TGTGCCAGTAGTTGGGGGGGGCAACCTAACTATGGCTACACCTTC. Protein product: CASSWGGQPNYGYTF.

The chain recombines TRBV7-3 with TRBJ2-7; 8 bases align to TRBD1. The CDR3 length is 14 residues. V lost 2 bases, J lost 2 bases, and 2 bases stayed unmatched. CDR1 and CDR2 (germline): SGHTA, FQGTGA. In DNA form, the CDR3 reads TGTGCCAGCAGCTTAGGACAGGGAGCCTACGAGCAGTACTTC. This codes for CASSLGQGAYEQYF.

This chain links TRBV11-3 with TRBJ2-1; TRBD2 matches at 11 bases. The V gene's germline CDR1 is SGHNT and CDR2 YENEEA. Trimming at V came to 5 bases and at J to 8 bases, leaving 17 bases not matched to a gene. CDR3 length: 18 amino acids. The CDR3: CASSRPPDSGGAPHEQFF. DNA of the CDR3: TGTGCCAGCAGCCGCCCCCCGGATAGCGGGGGGGCCCCCCATGAGCAGTTCTTC. The full variable domain, in which reference TRBV11-3 and TRBJ2-1 provide the parts outside the CDR3, is EAGVVQSPRYKIIEKKQPVAFWCNPISGHNTLYWYLQNLGQGPELLIRYENEEAVDDSQLPKDRFSAERLKGVDSTLKIQPAELGDSAVYLCASSRPPDSGGAPHEQFFGPGTRLTVL.

Written as DNA, the CDR3 is TGCGCCAGCAGCCAACACGGCCTCGGACAGGGACGGTATGGCTACACCTTC. This sequence encodes CASSQHGLGQGRYGYTF. The chain joins TRBV4-1 to TRBJ1-2; 8 bases align to TRBD1. V shed 2 bases, J shed 5 bases, and the junction held 13 bases outside the gene matches. The CDR3 spans 17 residues. Germline V gives CDR1 MGHRA, CDR2 YSYEKL.

V gene TRBV7-2 combines with J gene TRBJ2-2, with D uncertain. The CDR3 contains 13 residues. Trimming removed 0 bases from V and 6 bases from J, with 5 bases in between. CDR1 is SGHTA and CDR2 is FQGNSA in the germline V gene. The CDR3 is CASSLARSGELFF. CDR3 bases: TGTGCCAGCAGCTTAGCCCGGTCCGGGGAGCTGTTTTTT.

This clone was observed a handful of times. The chain links TRBV4-2 to TRBJ1-1, with D maybe TRBD1 (5 bases). The CDR3 is made up of 15 amino acids. V was shortened by 4 bases and J by 2 bases, with 14 bases between the two germline ends. Looked up from germline, CDR1 is LGHNA and CDR2 is YNFKEQ. The CDR3 sequence is CASSRIQGSNTEAFF. DNA for the CDR3: TGTGCCAGCAGCCGTATCCAGGGCTCTAACACTGAAGCTTTCTTT.